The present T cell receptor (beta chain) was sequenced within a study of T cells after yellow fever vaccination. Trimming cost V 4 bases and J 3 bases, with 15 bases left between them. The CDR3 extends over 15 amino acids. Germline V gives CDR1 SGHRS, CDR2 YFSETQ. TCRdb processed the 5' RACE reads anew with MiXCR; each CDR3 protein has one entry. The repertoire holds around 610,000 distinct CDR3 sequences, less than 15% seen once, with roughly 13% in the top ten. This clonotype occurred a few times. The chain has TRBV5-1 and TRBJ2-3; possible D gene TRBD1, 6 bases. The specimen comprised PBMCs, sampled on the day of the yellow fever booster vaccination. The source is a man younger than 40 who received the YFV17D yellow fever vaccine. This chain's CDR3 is CASSQRQAGTDTQYF. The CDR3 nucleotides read TGCGCCAGCAGCCAACGACAGGCAGGGACAGATACGCAGTATTTT.